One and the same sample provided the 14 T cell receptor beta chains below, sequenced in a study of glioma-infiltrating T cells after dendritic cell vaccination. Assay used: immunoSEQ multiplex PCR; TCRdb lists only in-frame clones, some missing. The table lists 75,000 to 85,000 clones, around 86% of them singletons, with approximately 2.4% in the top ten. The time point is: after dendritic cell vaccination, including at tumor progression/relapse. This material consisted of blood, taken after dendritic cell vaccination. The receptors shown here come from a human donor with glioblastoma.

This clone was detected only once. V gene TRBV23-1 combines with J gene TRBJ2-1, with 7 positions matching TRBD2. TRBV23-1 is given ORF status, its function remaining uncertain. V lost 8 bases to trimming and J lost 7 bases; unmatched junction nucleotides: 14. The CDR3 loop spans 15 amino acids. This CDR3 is CASRMSSGSRNEQFF. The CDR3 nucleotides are TGCGCCAGCCGGATGAGTAGCGGGTCAAGGAATGAGCAGTTCTTC.

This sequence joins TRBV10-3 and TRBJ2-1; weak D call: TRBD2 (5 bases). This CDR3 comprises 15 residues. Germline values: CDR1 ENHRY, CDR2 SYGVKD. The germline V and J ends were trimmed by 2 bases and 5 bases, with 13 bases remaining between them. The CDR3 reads CAISEVLVWDNEQFF. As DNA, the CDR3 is TGTGCCATCAGTGAGGTACTAGTTTGGGACAATGAGCAGTTCTTC.

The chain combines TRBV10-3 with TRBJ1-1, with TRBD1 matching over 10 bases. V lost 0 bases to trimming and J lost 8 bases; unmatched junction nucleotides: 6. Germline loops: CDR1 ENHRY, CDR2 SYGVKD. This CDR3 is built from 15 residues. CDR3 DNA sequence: TGTGCCATCAGTGAGTCGATCGACAGGGGGCCGGAAGCTTTCTTT. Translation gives CAISESIDRGPEAFF.

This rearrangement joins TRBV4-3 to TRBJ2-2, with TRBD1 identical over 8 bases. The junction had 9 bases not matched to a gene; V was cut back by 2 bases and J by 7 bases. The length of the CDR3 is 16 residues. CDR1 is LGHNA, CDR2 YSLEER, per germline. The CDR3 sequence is CASSQRSQGADGELFF. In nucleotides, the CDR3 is TGCGCCAGCAGCCAAAGGTCCCAGGGGGCGGACGGGGAGCTGTTTTTT.

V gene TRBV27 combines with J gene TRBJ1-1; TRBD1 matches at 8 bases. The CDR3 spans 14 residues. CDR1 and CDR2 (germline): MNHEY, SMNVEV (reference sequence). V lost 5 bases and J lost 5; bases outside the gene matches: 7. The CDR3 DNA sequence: TGTGCCAGCAGTCCTCAGGGGGCGCGGACTGAAGCTTTCTTT. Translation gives CASSPQGARTEAFF.

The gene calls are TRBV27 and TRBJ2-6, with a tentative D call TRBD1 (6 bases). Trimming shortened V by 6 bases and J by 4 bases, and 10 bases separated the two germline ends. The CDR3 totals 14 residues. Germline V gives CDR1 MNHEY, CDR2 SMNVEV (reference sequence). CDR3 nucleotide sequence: TGTGCCAGCAGATCAGGGGTCGGGGCCAACGTCCTGACTTTC. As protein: CASRSGVGANVLTF.

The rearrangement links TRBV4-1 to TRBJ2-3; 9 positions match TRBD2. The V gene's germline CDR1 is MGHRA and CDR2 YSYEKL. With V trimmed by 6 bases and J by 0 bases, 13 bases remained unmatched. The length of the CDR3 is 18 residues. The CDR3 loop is CASSRGGLAGESTDTQYF. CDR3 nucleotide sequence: TGCGCCAGCAGTCGAGGGGGCTTAGCGGGAGAGAGCACAGATACGCAGTATTTT.

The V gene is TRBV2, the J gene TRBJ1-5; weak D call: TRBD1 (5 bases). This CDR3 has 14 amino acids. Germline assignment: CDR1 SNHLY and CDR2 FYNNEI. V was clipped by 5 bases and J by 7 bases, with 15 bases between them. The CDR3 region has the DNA TGTGCCAGCAGTTTGGGGCCCGGTGGGCAGCCCCAGCATTTT. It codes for CASSLGPGGQPQHF.

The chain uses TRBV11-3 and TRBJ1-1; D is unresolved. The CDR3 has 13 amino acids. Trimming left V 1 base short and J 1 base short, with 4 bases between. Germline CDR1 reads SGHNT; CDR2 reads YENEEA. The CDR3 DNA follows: TGTGCCAGCAGCTTAGGAGAGAACACTGAAGCTTTCTTT. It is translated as CASSLGENTEAFF.

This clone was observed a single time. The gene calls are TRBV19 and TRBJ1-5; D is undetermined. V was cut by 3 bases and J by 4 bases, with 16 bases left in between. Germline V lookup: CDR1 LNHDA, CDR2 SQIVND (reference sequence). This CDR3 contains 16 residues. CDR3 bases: TGTGCCAGTAGTATCCGCATCCGGGTCGGGAATCAGCCCCAGCATTTT. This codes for CASSIRIRVGNQPQHF.

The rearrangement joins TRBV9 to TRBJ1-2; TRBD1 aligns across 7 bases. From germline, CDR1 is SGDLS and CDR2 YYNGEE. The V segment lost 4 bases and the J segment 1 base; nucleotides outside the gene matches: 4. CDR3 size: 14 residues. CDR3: CASSPQGGNYGYTF. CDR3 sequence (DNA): TGTGCCAGCAGCCCCCAGGGGGGTAACTATGGCTACACCTTC.

CDR3 DNA: TGTGCCAGCAGTCTGGGACTAGCGGGGGGTGACGAGCAGTACTTC. Its protein product is CASSLGLAGGDEQYF. This rearrangement joins TRBV6-1 to TRBJ2-7; TRBD2 matches at 15 bases. V lost 5 bases to trimming and J lost 5 bases; unmatched junction nucleotides: 4. This CDR3 region has 15 residues. The germline CDR1 and CDR2 sequences are MNHNS and SASEGT.

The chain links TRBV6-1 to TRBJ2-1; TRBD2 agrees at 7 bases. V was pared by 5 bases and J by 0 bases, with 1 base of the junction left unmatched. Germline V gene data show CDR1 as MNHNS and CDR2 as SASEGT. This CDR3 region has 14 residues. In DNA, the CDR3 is TGTGCCAGCAGTCTAGCGGTCTCCTACAATGAGCAGTTCTTC. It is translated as CASSLAVSYNEQFF.

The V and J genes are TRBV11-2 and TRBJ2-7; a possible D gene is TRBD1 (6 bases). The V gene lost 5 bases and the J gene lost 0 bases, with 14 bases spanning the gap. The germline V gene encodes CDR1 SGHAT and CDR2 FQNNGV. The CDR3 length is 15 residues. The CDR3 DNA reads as TGTGCCAGCAGCCAAAGGACAGAACCCTCCTACGAGCAGTACTTC. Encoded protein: CASSQRTEPSYEQYF. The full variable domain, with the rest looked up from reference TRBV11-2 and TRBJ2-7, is EAGVAQSPRYKIIEKRQSVAFWCNPISGHATLYWYQQILGQGPKLLIQFQNNGVVDDSQLPKDRFSAERLKGVDSTLKIQPAKLEDSAVYLCASSQRTEPSYEQYFGPGTRLTVT.